This paragraph reports one T cell receptor (beta chain). Unmatched junction bases numbered 4, after V lost 4 bases and J lost 4 bases. This CDR3 has 14 amino acids. Germline V lookup: CDR1 SNHLY, CDR2 FYNNEI. The sample belongs to a study of blood T cell repertoires in COVID-19. Overall study context: PBMCs, B-cell-depleted T cells, or T cells were the source of the cDNA or gDNA that made up the material.

Method: immunoSEQ multiplex PCR; TCRdb's copy keeps in-frame clones and lacks some. The repertoire consists of around 220,000 clones, with roughly nine tenths occurring once and the leading ten covering 2.2%. The sequencing sample was made of peripheral blood. The TCR originated in a woman in her fifties or sixties with acute or convalescent COVID-19. The rearrangement links TRBV2 to TRBJ2-5; TRBD2 matches 9 bases. CDR3 DNA: TGTGCCAGCAGTGCGCCACTAGCGGGAGAGACCCAGTACTTC. Translating gives CASSAPLAGETQYF. The whole variable domain, remainder taken from reference TRBV2 and TRBJ2-5, is EPEVTQTPSHQVTQMGQEVILRCVPISNHLYFYWYRQILGQKVEFLVSFYNNEISEKSEIFDDQFSVERPDGSNFTLKIRSTKLEDSAMYFCASSAPLAGETQYFGPGTRLLVL.